One T cell receptor beta chain is described in this entry. Its antigen is as yet unknown. Total RNA extracted from each sample amounted to at least 5 micrograms. The sample originates from a study of blood T cells in healthy people across ages. V lost 6 bases to trimming and J lost 8 bases; unmatched junction nucleotides: 9. The CDR3 runs 14 residues. CDR1 and CDR2 from the germline V gene are MNHEY and SMNVEV (reference sequence). Whole-study results and caveats: Unsorted PBMC material precluded a definitive naive versus antigen-experienced comparison.

It was with a sample-barcoded 5' primer and a J-beta primer mix that a second PCR of about 7 to 12 cycles was run. Each TCR beta cDNA got a 12-nucleotide random molecular identifier. From each sample, at least 2.5 million paired-end reads containing CDR3 were obtained. From the 5' RACE reads, TCRdb called clonotypes with MiXCR, one entry per CDR3 protein. The sample has about 1.4 million distinct CDR3 sequences, roughly 59% seen once. The receptor's source is a young man in good health. The sample comprised blood. The chain employs TRBV27 and TRBJ2-1; TRBD2 aligns across 8 bases. This chain's CDR3 is CASSRREAIYEQFF. CDR3 in DNA: TGTGCCAGCAGCCGGCGGGAGGCGATCTATGAGCAGTTCTTC.